This TCR beta chain was sequenced in a study of identical twins. In this sample, this clonotype turned up many times. No antigen is known for it. Template switching added a universal primer site; cDNA carried unique molecular identifiers. MiXCR, run by TCRdb on the 5' RACE reads, gives a single entry per CDR3 protein. The top ten clones hold approximately 1% of a sample with fewer than 550,000 distinct CDR3 sequences, over 11% of them seen once. The length of the CDR3 is 15 residues. Per the germline V gene, CDR1 is KGHDR and CDR2 is SFDVKD. Trimming removed 4 bases from V and 2 bases from J; junction bases left unmatched: 4. Study-wide findings and caveats: Reduced insertions were recorded for abundant cord blood beta clonotypes, with no such pattern in memory repertoires. Out-of-frame alpha sequences common to twins exhibited a surplus of low generation probability.

Another study also made use of these data, one on yellow fever vaccine responses in identical twins. That report notes: After vaccination, twins' T cell response reportedly seemed partly convergent, partly personalized.

Sequencing was done on a sample of CD4+ T cells sorted from blood. The TCR originated in a woman aged 18-29 years in good health. The chain uses TRBV24-1 and TRBJ2-1, with 7 bases matching TRBD1. CDR3 DNA: TGTGCCACCAGTGACCGGACAGGTCCCTACAATGAGCAGTTCTTC. Translated: CATSDRTGPYNEQFF.